One sample yielded the 7 T cell receptor beta chains listed below, sequenced in a study of T-cell memory formation after mild COVID-19. TCRdb re-called the 5' RACE reads through MiXCR, storing one row per CDR3 protein. The repertoire holds approximately 150,000 distinct CDR3 sequences, with 10% to 15% as singletons. Sequencing input: PBMCs or a T cell subset sorted from them (not recorded which). The source is a man between 18 and 29 years old who had mild COVID-19 (a few samples of this study predate the infection). Cell type and time point are not known.

This clonotype occurred a few times. The J gene is TRBJ2-1, the V gene TRBV7-8, with D unresolved. The ends were cut back, 1 base at V and 9 bases at J, with 4 bases in the middle. The CDR3 loop spans 11 amino acids. CDR1 and CDR2 (germline): SGHVS, FQNEAQ. The CDR3 protein is CASSLVSEQFF. The CDR3 region has the DNA TGTGCCAGCAGCTTAGTGAGTGAGCAGTTCTTC.

The chain links TRBV20-1 to TRBJ2-2, with a weak D call TRBD1 (5 bases). V lost 3 bases to trimming and J lost 6 bases, with 14 bases between them. This CDR3 is 14 amino acids long. Germline values: CDR1 DFQATT, CDR2 SNEGSKA (reference sequence). The CDR3 region is CSASPGAWAGELFF. For the CDR3, the DNA is TGCAGTGCTAGTCCTGGGGCGTGGGCCGGGGAGCTGTTTTTT.

This clonotype was picked up one time. The junction and the germline gene differ at one end; a read error may be behind it. The V call is TRBV7-7, the J call TRBJ2-3; 11 nucleotides align to TRBD2. The CDR3 length is 15 residues. Germline V gene lookup returns CDR1 SSHAT and CDR2 FNYEAQ (reference sequence). This CDR3 reads CASSLIAGGQDTQYF. For the CDR3, the DNA is TGTGCTAGCAGCTTAATAGCGGGGGGGCAAGATACGCAGTATTTT.

This clonotype appeared a few times. Its ends do not fully match the called genes, so a read error is possible. CDR3 DNA: TGCGCCAGCAGAGACCCACTCCTCTACTTC. It is translated as CASRDPLLYF. The J gene is TRBJ1-2, the V gene TRBV10-1, with D unresolved. Germline CDR1 reads WNHNN; CDR2 reads SYGVQD (reference sequence). This CDR3 contains 10 residues.

This clonotype was counted once. The chain has TRBV18 and TRBJ2-3; the D call may be TRBD1 or TRBD2 (5 bases each). The germline V gene encodes CDR1 KGHSH and CDR2 LQKENI. This CDR3 is built from 15 residues. Between the trimmed V and J ends, which lost 4 bases and 1 base, there was a span of 12 bases. The CDR3 DNA reads TGTGCCAGCTCACTCGGGGCCGGCGGCACAGATACGCAGTATTTT. It translates to CASSLGAGGTDTQYF.

In this sample, this clonotype turned up many times. V usage is TRBV15 and J usage is TRBJ1-6; D unresolved. This CDR3 is 13 amino acids long. V was cut by 5 bases and J by 13 bases, with 15 bases left in between. Germline assignment: CDR1 LNHNV and CDR2 YYDKDF (reference sequence). The CDR3 DNA reads as TGTGCCACCAGCCGAACGACGGAAAGGCCCCTCCACTTT. Translation: CATSRTTERPLHF.

This clonotype was detected a few times. This rearrangement joins TRBV29-1 to TRBJ2-3; 7 bases fit TRBD1. J lost 2 bases, V lost 7 bases, and 9 bases had no gene match. This CDR3 contains 14 residues. The V gene's germline CDR1 is SQVTM and CDR2 ANQGSEA. The chain's CDR3 is CSGRQGPLTDTQYF. CDR3 DNA sequence: TGCAGCGGTCGACAGGGACCACTCACAGATACGCAGTATTTT.